The 12 T cell receptor beta chains reported below all come from one sample, sequenced in a study of response to subunit inactivated influenza vaccine. One entry per CDR3 protein results from TCRdb running MiXCR on the RT-PCR reads. The repertoire consists of 150,000 to 200,000 distinct CDR3 sequences, with approximately 10% occurring once and the leading ten covering roughly 12%. The sequencing used non-naive T cells sorted from PBMCs, collected 35 to 45 days after vaccination. These TCRs come from a man in his forties or fifties who received an inactivated influenza vaccine.

This clonotype showed up many times. The chain links TRBV20-1 to TRBJ2-5, with 8 bases fitting TRBD1. The CDR3 loop spans 15 amino acids. Germline values: CDR1 DFQATT, CDR2 SNEGSKA (reference sequence). Germline trimming cut 1 base from V and 4 bases from J; bases unmatched to any gene: 8. CDR3 sequence reads: CSARGTGRVGETQYF. CDR3 bases: TGCAGTGCTAGAGGGACAGGGCGGGTAGGAGAGACCCAGTACTTC.

At least ten counts were recorded for this clonotype. CDR3 bases: TGTGCCAGCAGTTTATCGATGGGGGGCACTGAAGCTTTCTTT. Translated: CASSLSMGGTEAFF. The V gene is TRBV27, the J gene TRBJ1-1; possibly TRBD1 for D (5 bases). This CDR3 contains 14 residues. V was pared by 0 bases and J by 4 bases, with 9 bases between. The V gene's germline CDR1 is MNHEY and CDR2 SMNVEV (reference sequence).

Only a few counts were recorded for this clonotype. The chain carries TRBV5-1 and TRBJ2-1; D ambiguous. This CDR3 contains 12 residues. V was trimmed by 0 bases and J by 10 bases, leaving 8 bases between them. Germline CDR1 SGHRS, CDR2 YFSETQ. In DNA, the CDR3 is TGCGCCAGCAGCTTGGATACAGCCGAGCAGTTCTTC. Residues: CASSLDTAEQFF.

In this sample, this clonotype turned up a few times. This chain uses TRBV7-9 with TRBJ1-3; D not resolved. The CDR3 consists of 16 residues. V was shortened by 5 bases and J by 4 bases, with 18 bases between the two germline ends. The germline V gene has CDR1 SEHNR and CDR2 FQNEAQ (reference sequence). CDR3 sequence: CASSPWMVETGNTIYF. CDR3 bases: TGTGCCAGCAGCCCGTGGATGGTGGAGACCGGAAACACCATATATTTT.

Only a few counts were recorded for this clonotype. This chain uses TRBV20-1 with TRBJ2-7, with 9 bases identical to TRBD1. V lost 1 base, J lost 2 bases, and 9 bases stayed unmatched. Per the germline V gene, CDR1 is DFQATT and CDR2 is SNEGSKA (reference sequence). The CDR3 runs 16 residues. CDR3 nucleotide sequence: TGCAGTGCTAGAGGGTCCGGACAGGGGAATCCCTACGAGCAGTACTTC. Its translation is CSARGSGQGNPYEQYF.

This clonotype was detected ten times or more. This chain links TRBV14 with TRBJ2-1; D gene unclear. This CDR3 spans 16 amino acids. V was shortened by 0 bases and J by 0 bases, with 9 bases between the two germline ends. CDR1 is SGHDN, CDR2 FVKESK, per germline. Here the CDR3 reads CASSQDYLSSYNEQFF. In DNA form, the CDR3 reads TGTGCCAGCAGCCAAGACTATCTCAGCTCCTACAATGAGCAGTTCTTC.

The chain carries TRBV3-1 and TRBJ2-3, with 9 bases matching TRBD2. Trimming took 2 bases from V and 4 from J; bases not matched to a gene: 7. The CDR3 is 16 amino acids. Germline V lookup: CDR1 LGHDT, CDR2 YNNKEL (reference sequence). As DNA, the CDR3 is TGTGCCAGCAGCCAACCGCGGGGGGGTGGGGCAGATACGCAGTATTTT. Protein sequence: CASSQPRGGGADTQYF.

This clonotype was observed many times. This chain uses TRBV28 with TRBJ2-7; TRBD1 is a possible D gene (5 bases). V dropped 6 bases and J dropped 0 bases, with 15 bases sitting between them. The CDR3 is 15 residues long. CDR1 and CDR2 from the germline V gene are MDHEN and SYDVKM. The CDR3 nucleotides read TGTGCCAGCAGCCGAGCCTCAGGGAACTCCTACGAGCAGTACTTC. Residues: CASSRASGNSYEQYF.

This clonotype was detected many times. V and J are TRBV7-6 and TRBJ1-4; 7 bases agree with TRBD1. Unmatched junction bases numbered 9, after V lost 4 bases and J lost 1 base. The germline V gene has CDR1 SGHVS and CDR2 FNYEAQ. This CDR3 is built from 17 residues. The CDR3: CASSSHPRGRTNEKLFF. The DNA for the CDR3 is TGTGCCAGCAGCTCGCACCCGAGGGGGCGAACTAATGAAAAACTGTTTTTT.

CDR3 protein: CASSGAQGNTQYF. The CDR3 region has the DNA TGTGCCAGCAGTGGCGCACAGGGAAATACGCAGTATTTT. V usage is TRBV6-1 and J usage is TRBJ2-3; the D gene is possibly TRBD1 (6 bases). The CDR3 covers 13 residues. The V end was cut by 4 bases, the J end by 7 bases, with 12 bases between. From germline, CDR1 is MNHNS and CDR2 SASEGT.

This clonotype was seen many times. The chain is built from TRBV28 and TRBJ2-2; a weak D match, TRBD2 (5 bases). V dropped 7 bases and J dropped 1 base, with 13 bases sitting between them. The germline V gene has CDR1 MDHEN and CDR2 SYDVKM. The length of the CDR3 is 15 residues. The CDR3 sequence: CASTGASRNTGELFF. Written as DNA, the CDR3 is TGTGCCAGCACGGGTGCTAGCCGGAACACCGGGGAGCTGTTTTTT. Full variable domain (missing parts from reference TRBV28 and TRBJ2-2): DVKVTQSSRYLVKRTGEKVFLECVQDMDHENMFWYRQDPGLGLRLIYFSYDVKMKEKGDIPEGYSVSREKKERFSLILESASTNQTSMYLCASTGASRNTGELFFGEGSRLTVL.

The table lists this clonotype with a few counts. This chain connects TRBV4-1 to TRBJ2-1; 8 positions match TRBD2. CDR3 size: 16 residues. CDR1 and CDR2 (germline): MGHRA, YSYEKL. J was trimmed by 6 bases and V by 1 base; bases with no gene match: 8. The CDR3 DNA is TGCGCCAGCAGCCAAGGGGCCGGGGGGGCCTTCAATGAGCAGTTCTTC. Its protein is CASSQGAGGAFNEQFF.